The clone carrying this TCR beta chain was counted between two and nine times. Its antigen is currently unknown. The sample belongs to a study of beta chain features in type 1 diabetes. Investigators reverse transcribed all isolated RNA, so they sequenced expressed TCRB transcripts. This table comes from immunoSEQ multiplex PCR, and its TCRdb copy is limited to in-frame clones, with some not included. The sample has roughly 400,000 clones, around 9.6% seen once. V was shortened by 3 bases and J by 0 bases, with 15 bases between the two germline ends. CDR1 and CDR2 from the germline V gene are SGHDT and YYEEEE. The CDR3 is 16 residues long. Study conclusions and caveats: More deletions and fewer insertions at VDJ junctions were found in patients with type 1 diabetes. In every one of the four CD4+ subsets, TCRB CDR3s were moderately but significantly shorter in Type 1 diabetes patients.

The sequenced sample was central memory CD4+ T cells from blood. This TCR derives from a man under 40 with type 1 diabetes. J is TRBJ1-1 and V is TRBV5-6; no firm D call. For the CDR3, the DNA is TGTGCCAGCAGCTCATTGGCAGCCCCAATGAACACTGAAGCTTTCTTT. This encodes CASSSLAAPMNTEAFF.